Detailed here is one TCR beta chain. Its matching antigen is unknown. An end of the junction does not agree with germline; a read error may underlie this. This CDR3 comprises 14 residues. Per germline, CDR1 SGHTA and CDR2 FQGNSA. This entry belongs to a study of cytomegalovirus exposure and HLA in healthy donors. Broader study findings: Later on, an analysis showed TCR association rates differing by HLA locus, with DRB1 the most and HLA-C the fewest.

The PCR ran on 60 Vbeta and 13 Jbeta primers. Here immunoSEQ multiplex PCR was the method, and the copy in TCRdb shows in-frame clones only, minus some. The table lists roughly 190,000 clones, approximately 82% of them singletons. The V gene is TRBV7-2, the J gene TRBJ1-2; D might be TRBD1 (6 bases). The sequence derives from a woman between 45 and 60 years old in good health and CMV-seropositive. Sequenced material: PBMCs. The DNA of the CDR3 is TGTGCCAGCAGCGTAGCGGACAGCCACTATGGCTACACCTTC. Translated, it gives CASSVADSHYGYTF.